The rows below give T cell receptor beta chains drawn from one sample of a study of T-cell reconstitution after alpha-beta-depleted transplantation in children. TCRdb itself ran the PCR reads through MiXCR, one entry per CDR3 protein. The table has about 490,000 distinct CDR3 sequences, more than 9% seen once. This specimen was PBMCs, taken before TCRalphabeta/CD19-depleted stem cell transplant. Receptor source: a child aged 2 to 10 with inherited bone marrow failure, due to receive a stem cell transplant. The CDR3 runs from the conserved cysteine through the conserved F or W. D genes are given only for firm matches. Rows give clone size only sometimes, using once, few, many, or a class for an expanded clone.

size,D,J,V,DNA,CDR3
many,TRBD1,TRBJ2-7,TRBV12-3/TRBV12-4,TGTGCCAGCAGTGAGGGACAGTCCGTCTCCTACGAGCAGTACTTC,CASSEGQSVSYEQYF
few,-,TRBJ1-3,TRBV5-5,TGTGCCAGCAGCCGCACAGGGTGGGGAAACACCATATATTTT,CASSRTGWGNTIYF
few,-,TRBJ2-1,TRBV12-3/TRBV12-4,TGTGCCAGCAGTTTTGGGTGGCGGTACAATGAGCAGTTCTTC,CASSFGWRYNEQFF
many,-,TRBJ2-2,TRBV28,TGTGCCAGCAGTTTAAGGCTCAACACCGGGGAGCTGTTTTTT,CASSLRLNTGELFF
-,-,TRBJ2-2,TRBV12-3/TRBV12-4,TGTGCCAGCACTCCGCTGGGGGAAGCCGGGGAGCTGTTTTTT,CASTPLGEAGELFF
-,-,TRBJ1-3,TRBV12-3/TRBV12-4,TGTGCCAGCAGTTCCGACAGTCTAAGGTTGAGCTCTGGAAACACCATATATTTT,CASSSDSLRLSSGNTIYF
many,TRBD1,TRBJ1-1,TRBV19,TGTGCCAGTGGAGGGGGCTGGACTGAAGCTTTCTTT,CASGGGWTEAFF
-,-,TRBJ2-1,TRBV4-1,TGCGCCAGCAGCCAAGTCGGGACCTACAATGAGCAGTTCTTC,CASSQVGTYNEQFF
few,-,TRBJ2-3,TRBV23-1,TGCGCCAGCAGTCAATCGGGGCTAGCACCCTCAGATACGCAGTATTTT,CASSQSGLAPSDTQYF
many,TRBD2,TRBJ2-3,TRBV7-2,TGTGCCAGCAGCTTCCGACTAGCGGGAGAAAATACGCAGTATTTT,CASSFRLAGENTQYF
few,TRBD2,TRBJ2-7,TRBV6-2/TRBV6-3,TGTGCCAGCAGCCCCCCTTCTAGCGGGAGGGTAAACGAGCAGTACTTC,CASSPPSSGRVNEQYF
many,-,TRBJ1-4,TRBV5-1,TGCGCCAGCAGTTTGACAGTTCCTAATGAAAAACTGTTTTTT,CASSLTVPNEKLFF
few,TRBD1,TRBJ1-5,TRBV28,TGTGCCAGCAGTCTGGACAGGGGGCGCTCCTTTAGGGATCAGCCCCAGCATTTT,CASSLDRGRSFRDQPQHF
many,-,TRBJ1-1,TRBV28,TGTGCCAGCAGTTTAGTTCCAGGGGAAGCTTTCTTT,CASSLVPGEAFF
many,-,TRBJ1-2,TRBV12-3/TRBV12-4,TGTGCCAGCACTCCCGCTTCTAACTATGGCTACACCTTC,CASTPASNYGYTF
many,-,TRBJ2-5,TRBV12-3/TRBV12-4,TGTGCCAGCAGTTGGGTCTCTGGGGAGACCCAGTACTTC,CASSWVSGETQYF
few,TRBD2,TRBJ2-1,TRBV3-1,TGTGCCAGCAGCCAAGCGATTGTAGCGGGAGGTTTGAATGAGCAGTTCTTC,CASSQAIVAGGLNEQFF
many,-,TRBJ2-3,TRBV29-1,TGCAGCGTTGAAGGGCCTAGTTCTGATACGCAGTATTTT,CSVEGPSSDTQYF
-,-,TRBJ1-1,TRBV27,TGTGCCAGCAGTTTATCACCGGTTCCATTCGAAGCTTCTGAAGCTTTCTTT,CASSLSPVPFEASEAFF
-,-,TRBJ1-6,TRBV20-1,TGCAGTGCCCTACACAGCTCCTATAATTCACCCCTCCACTTT,CSALHSSYNSPLHF
many,-,TRBJ1-1,TRBV27,TGTGCCAGCAGTTTATCCCCCCGGAGTGAAGCTTTCTTT,CASSLSPRSEAFF
many,-,TRBJ1-6,TRBV9,TGTGCCAGCAGCGCCTACACCTATTCACCCCTCCACTTT,CASSAYTYSPLHF
few,-,TRBJ2-2,TRBV5-1,TGCGCCAGCAGCGAGCTATCCACTGTAGCGCCGAACACCGGGGAGCTGTTTTTT,CASSELSTVAPNTGELFF
-,TRBD1,TRBJ2-1,TRBV28,TGTGCCAGCAGGAGTGAGGGGGCTTACAATGAGCAGTTCTTC,CASRSEGAYNEQFF
many,-,TRBJ2-6,TRBV30,TGTGCCTGGTGGATTTCTGGGGCCAACGTCCTGACTTTC,CAWWISGANVLTF
many,TRBD1,TRBJ1-5,TRBV19,TGTGCCAGTAGGTGGAGGGGACAGGGAGGCAATCAGCCCCAGCATTTT,CASRWRGQGGNQPQHF
-,TRBD1,TRBJ1-3,TRBV6-1,TGTGCCACCAGACCCCCGGGACAGGGGCTGGACACCATATATTTT,CATRPPGQGLDTIYF
few,-,TRBJ2-5,TRBV5-4,TGTGCCAGCAGCCAAAGGACAGCCGCGCAAGAGACCCAGTACTTC,CASSQRTAAQETQYF
-,TRBD2,TRBJ2-1,TRBV4-1,TGCGCCAGCAGCCAAGGTGGCGGGAGCTTCTACAATGAGCAGTTCTTC,CASSQGGGSFYNEQFF
-,TRBD2,TRBJ2-3,TRBV28,TGTGCCAGCAGTCCTTGGGCTAGCGGGCCTCCGAGAGATACGCAGTATTTT,CASSPWASGPPRDTQYF
many,-,TRBJ1-3,TRBV3-1,TGTGCCAGCAGCCAAGAAAGGTGGACATCTGGAAACACCATATATTTT,CASSQERWTSGNTIYF
many,-,TRBJ2-3,TRBV7-9,TGTGCCAGCAGCTTAGATCTAGCACCAGATACGCAGTATTTT,CASSLDLAPDTQYF
-,TRBD2,TRBJ2-2,TRBV13,TGTGCCAGCAGCTTAGGTGCTAGCGGGAGTCGGAGCACCGGGGAGCTGTTTTTT,CASSLGASGSRSTGELFF
-,-,TRBJ2-3,TRBV15,TGTGCCACCAGCAGAGTTTTCGTAGATACGCAGTATTTT,CATSRVFVDTQYF
-,-,TRBJ2-1,TRBV6-5,TGTGCCAGCAGTTACAGTGAGGCAGTCGAGCAGTTCTTC,CASSYSEAVEQFF